This is a list of T cell receptor beta chains from one sample in a study of blood T cell repertoires in COVID-19. Sequencing was performed with immunoSEQ multiplex PCR; in TCRdb, only in-frame clones are kept and a portion is missing. The sample records 65,000 to 85,000 clones, more than 60% being singletons. The specimen was peripheral blood. Source of these receptors: a human donor in a cohort sampled during active COVID-19. Each CDR3 is given with its conserved first and last residue. Fields, in order: J gene, V gene, CDR3 protein.

J: TRBJ1-1
V: TRBV28
CDR3: CASSFARLDTEAFF

J: TRBJ2-3
V: TRBV7-2
CDR3: CASSLDRGRDTDTQYF

J: TRBJ2-2
V: TRBV5-4
CDR3: CASSTRGAGISGELFF

J: TRBJ1-5
V: TRBV24-1
CDR3: CATSDLTGRGLRNQPQHF

J: TRBJ1-1
V: TRBV7-2
CDR3: CASIDEGQPLAEAFF

J: TRBJ1-2
V: TRBV7-9
CDR3: CASSRTGADYGYTF

J: TRBJ2-3
V: TRBV14
CDR3: CASSPPGLAGGPPTTDTQYF

J: TRBJ1-2
V: TRBV5-6
CDR3: CASSPGGANYGYTF

J: TRBJ1-2
V: TRBV28
CDR3: CASSFRNYGYTF

J: TRBJ1-1
V: TRBV7-9
CDR3: CASSLVGPDRVTEAFF

J: TRBJ1-5
V: TRBV19
CDR3: CASSTPGQGGNQPQHF

J: TRBJ2-1
V: TRBV10-2
CDR3: CASSDVRSSYNEQFF

J: TRBJ2-3
V: TRBV4-1
CDR3: CASRGTSGTDTQYF

J: TRBJ1-2
V: TRBV5-8
CDR3: CASSFRQRPRGGYGYTF

J: TRBJ2-2
V: TRBV6-2/TRBV6-3
CDR3: CASSWPGLAGGGTGELFF

J: TRBJ2-2
V: TRBV7-9
CDR3: CASSLAQGFTGELFF

J: TRBJ1-5
V: TRBV23-1
CDR3: CASSDRGNQPQHF

J: TRBJ2-1
V: TRBV27
CDR3: CASSPGLAVYNEQFF

J: TRBJ2-5
V: TRBV24-1
CDR3: CATSVDQETQYF

J: TRBJ2-7
V: TRBV27
CDR3: CASSLQLAYEQYF

J: TRBJ2-3
V: TRBV5-4
CDR3: CAITPDGSTQYF

J: TRBJ2-2
V: TRBV7-6
CDR3: CASSLASTTLPGELFF

J: TRBJ1-1
V: TRBV5-4
CDR3: CASSLAGSSNTEAFF

J: TRBJ2-1
V: TRBV5-1
CDR3: CASDLGSSYNEQFF

J: TRBJ1-4
V: TRBV6-5
CDR3: CASSPSGTGNEKLFF

J: TRBJ1-5
V: TRBV5-6
CDR3: CASSLRGGGRSNQPQHF

J: TRBJ2-3
V: TRBV7-7
CDR3: CASSPGGPGTDTQYF

J: TRBJ2-3
V: TRBV30
CDR3: CAWSAGVLDTQYF

J: TRBJ1-4
V: TRBV7-9
CDR3: CASSPLEATNEKLFF

J: TRBJ2-5
V: TRBV7-2
CDR3: CASNRDRRQETQYF

J: TRBJ1-5
V: TRBV4-1
CDR3: CASSQAAVYQPQHF

J: TRBJ1-3
V: TRBV9
CDR3: CASSARTPGNTIYF